Listed below are T cell receptor beta chains from one sample, sequenced in a study of T cell repertoires in cytomegalovirus infection. TCRdb processed the reads anew with MiXCR; each CDR3 protein has one entry. The table lists roughly 200,000 distinct CDR3 sequences, roughly a sixth of them singletons. The specimen sequenced was CD8+ T cells from PBMCs. These receptors were obtained from a human donor in good health (CMV status not recorded). Some clones in this sample may be carry-over from other donors' samples. Both conserved end residues are part of each CDR3. A D gene is named only where the DNA matches it firmly. Expanded clones are given a class, and other clones once, few, many or no size at all.

j_gene,d_gene,v_gene,abundance,CDR3aa,CDR3nt
TRBJ2-5,TRBD1,TRBV7-9,-,CASSDRTGGQETQYF,TGTGCCAGCAGCGACCGGACAGGGGGACAAGAGACCCAGTACTTC
TRBJ2-7,-,TRBV7-2,-,CASSLTEFSYEQYF,TGTGCCAGCAGCTTAACTGAATTCTCCTACGAGCAGTACTTC
TRBJ2-4,-,TRBV29-1,few,CSVRAALTKNIQYF,TGCAGCGTTAGAGCGGCATTAACCAAAAACATTCAGTACTTC
TRBJ2-2,TRBD1,TRBV6-6,-,CASIPVSGTVNTGELFF,TGTGCCAGCATACCGGTGTCCGGGACAGTTAACACCGGGGAGCTGTTTTTT
TRBJ2-7,TRBD1,TRBV7-2,-,CASSPYVQGASYEQYF,TGTGCCAGCAGCCCCTACGTACAGGGGGCTTCCTACGAGCAGTACTTC
TRBJ2-3,-,TRBV27,-,CASSLGWLGGLSTDTQYF,TGTGCCAGCAGTTTAGGTTGGTTAGGAGGATTAAGCACAGATACGCAGTATTTT
TRBJ1-2,-,TRBV6-5,-,CASSPIRADSAGYTF,TGTGCCAGCAGTCCCATCCGGGCGGATTCAGCTGGCTACACCTTC
TRBJ1-3,-,TRBV7-2,-,CASSLVWEIGNTIYF,TGTGCCAGCAGCTTAGTCTGGGAGATTGGAAACACCATATATTTT
TRBJ2-7,-,TRBV5-6,few,CASSLITHSYEQYF,TGTGCCAGCAGCTTGATCACGCACTCCTACGAGCAGTACTTC
TRBJ2-2,-,TRBV10-3,few,CAISESGILNTGELFF,TGTGCCATCAGTGAGTCGGGAATATTGAACACCGGGGAGCTGTTTTTT
TRBJ2-3,-,TRBV30,few,CAWSRTATDTQYF,TGTGCCTGGAGTAGGACAGCCACAGATACGCAGTATTTT
TRBJ1-6,TRBD1,TRBV7-9,-,CASSPPGQGGSPLHF,TGTGCCAGCAGCCCCCCGGGACAGGGAGGATCACCCCTCCACTTT
TRBJ1-2,TRBD1,TRBV28,-,CASSPSWDSDGYTF,TGTGCCAGCAGTCCTTCGTGGGACAGCGACGGCTACACCTTC
TRBJ2-2,-,TRBV6-6,-,CASSYSGFTGELFF,TGTGCCAGCAGTTACTCAGGGTTCACCGGGGAGCTGTTTTTT
TRBJ2-2,TRBD1,TRBV11-3,many,CASSLDRGMNTGELFF,TGTGCCAGCAGCTTGGACAGGGGAATGAACACCGGGGAGCTGTTTTTT
TRBJ2-3,TRBD2,TRBV10-1,-,CASSEFRSGLAGMTSTDTQYF,TGCGCCAGCAGTGAGTTTAGGTCGGGACTAGCGGGGATGACTAGCACAGATACGCAGTATTTT
TRBJ1-1,-,TRBV5-4,few,CASSWESQENTEAFF,TGTGCCAGCAGCTGGGAATCACAGGAGAACACTGAAGCTTTCTTT
TRBJ1-1,TRBD1,TRBV7-9,few,CASSLAQGVDTEAFF,TGTGCCAGCAGCTTAGCGCAGGGGGTGGACACTGAAGCTTTCTTT
TRBJ2-2,-,TRBV29-1,-,CSVLPGTENTGELFF,TGCAGCGTACTACCCGGGACGGAGAACACCGGGGAGCTGTTTTTT
TRBJ1-4,-,TRBV7-9,few,CASSAPSGTNNEKLFF,TGTGCCAGCAGCGCCCCATCCGGGACAAATAATGAAAAACTGTTTTTT
TRBJ1-6,-,TRBV7-9,few,CASSLQGMNSPLHF,TGTGCCAGCAGCTTGCAGGGAATGAATTCACCCCTCCACTTT
TRBJ2-1,-,TRBV6-2/TRBV6-3,few,CASSNRNEQFF,TGTGCCAGCAGTAATCGCAATGAGCAGTTCTTC
TRBJ2-5,-,TRBV2,-,CASVAGPETQYF,TGTGCCAGCGTGGCGGGGCCAGAGACCCAGTACTTC
TRBJ2-5,-,TRBV7-3,few,CASSLGVGGRQETQYF,TGTGCCAGCAGCTTAGGGGTTGGGGGGCGCCAAGAGACCCAGTACTTC
TRBJ2-3,TRBD1,TRBV7-8,once,CASSPAGGSVRTDTQYF,TGTGCCAGCAGCCCCGCAGGGGGTAGCGTTCGCACAGATACGCAGTATTTT
TRBJ2-2,-,TRBV9,few,CASSPLGGTGELFF,TGTGCCAGCAGCCCCCTCGGAGGGACCGGGGAGCTGTTTTTT
TRBJ1-1,TRBD1,TRBV7-8,many,CASSLGEQGSLPNTEAFF,TGTGCCAGCAGCTTAGGAGAACAGGGGTCTCTACCAAACACTGAAGCTTTCTTT
TRBJ1-1,TRBD1,TRBV15,-,CATSGFDRARWDTEAFF,TGTGCCACCAGCGGATTCGACAGGGCGCGGTGGGACACTGAAGCTTTCTTT
TRBJ1-1,-,TRBV7-6,few,CASSLGASGNTEAFF,TGTGCCAGCAGCTTAGGGGCCTCAGGGAACACTGAAGCTTTCTTT
TRBJ1-3,TRBD1,TRBV13,once,CASSYTGVVGNTIYF,TGTGCCAGCAGCTATACAGGGGTAGTTGGAAACACCATATATTTT
TRBJ1-2,-,TRBV11-2,few,CASSLGGRGDNVF,TGTGCCAGCAGCTTAGGGGGACGTGGCGACAACGTGTTC
TRBJ1-5,TRBD1,TRBV19,-,CASSFRQGRNQPQHF,TGTGCCAGTAGTTTCCGACAGGGGCGAAATCAGCCCCAGCATTTT
TRBJ2-2,-,TRBV14,few,CASSQGPTRTGELFF,TGTGCCAGCAGCCAAGGCCCGACCCGCACCGGGGAGCTGTTTTTT
TRBJ1-2,TRBD1,TRBV27,-,CASSPGQYHYYGYTF,TGTGCCAGCAGCCCGGGACAGTACCATTACTATGGCTACACCTTC
TRBJ1-6,-,TRBV30,-,CAWNSRENSPLHF,TGTGCCTGGAACAGCAGGGAGAATTCACCCCTCCACTTT
TRBJ2-3,-,TRBV3-1,-,CASSLYPLARGDTQYF,TGTGCCAGCAGCCTCTACCCTCTAGCGCGGGGCGATACGCAGTATTTT
TRBJ2-7,-,TRBV7-2,few,CASSLIYQLNEQYF,TGTGCCAGCAGCTTAATTTATCAGCTCAACGAGCAGTACTTC
TRBJ2-7,TRBD2,TRBV6-5,-,CASSYTGLAGSYEQYF,TGTGCCAGCAGTTACACGGGACTAGCGGGATCCTACGAGCAGTACTTC
TRBJ2-5,-,TRBV7-8,-,CASSLEAAQYF,TGTGCCAGCAGCCTCGAAGCGGCCCAGTACTTC
TRBJ2-7,-,TRBV27,-,CASSFNGPSYEQYF,TGTGCCAGCAGTTTTAATGGGCCCTCCTACGAGCAGTACTTC
TRBJ2-7,TRBD2,TRBV7-9,few,CASSGRGESYEQYF,TGTGCCAGCAGCGGGCGGGGGGAAAGCTACGAGCAGTACTTC
TRBJ2-2,-,TRBV29-1,few,CSSRWENTGELFF,TGCAGCTCAAGATGGGAGAACACCGGGGAGCTGTTTTTT
TRBJ1-2,TRBD1,TRBV12-3/TRBV12-4,-,CASSLYRGYYGYTF,TGTGCCAGCAGTTTATACAGGGGATACTATGGCTACACCTTC
TRBJ2-7,TRBD1,TRBV7-6,-,CASGSGTGLYEQYF,TGTGCCAGCGGCTCCGGGACAGGGCTCTACGAGCAGTACTTC
TRBJ2-3,-,TRBV7-3,few,CASSKEGSGTQYF,TGTGCCAGCAGCAAAGAGGGTTCGGGTACGCAGTATTTT
TRBJ1-5,TRBD1,TRBV6-2/TRBV6-3,-,CASSPPGQGVGGPNQPQHF,TGTGCCAGCAGCCCACCGGGCCAGGGGGTCGGGGGTCCCAATCAGCCCCAGCATTTT
TRBJ2-5,-,TRBV7-9,few,CASSLLGGLGFVQETQYF,TGTGCCAGCAGCTTATTGGGGGGTTTGGGTTTTGTCCAAGAGACCCAGTACTTC
TRBJ1-1,-,TRBV7-2,many,CASSLQVARVNTEAFF,TGTGCCAGCAGCTTACAGGTAGCCAGGGTGAACACTGAAGCTTTCTTT
TRBJ2-7,-,TRBV28,-,CASSFWDSGTPYEQYF,TGTGCCAGCAGTTTTTGGGATTCCGGGACACCGTACGAGCAGTACTTC
TRBJ1-6,-,TRBV4-2,-,CASSQGQVYNSPLHF,TGTGCCAGCAGCCAAGGACAGGTTTACAATTCACCCCTCCACTTT
TRBJ2-2,-,TRBV7-2,few,CASSLAGGEGELFF,TGTGCCAGCAGCTTAGCGGGGGGAGAGGGGGAGCTGTTTTTT
TRBJ2-3,-,TRBV9,-,CASSAAVTADTQYF,TGTGCCAGCAGCGCTGCCGTGACGGCGGATACGCAGTATTTT
TRBJ1-1,-,TRBV7-9,few,CASSLGSATEAFF,TGTGCCAGCAGCTTAGGATCGGCCACTGAAGCTTTCTTT
TRBJ2-3,-,TRBV28,-,CASSLSEGLSTDTQYF,TGTGCCAGCAGTTTATCGGAGGGCCTCTCCACAGATACGCAGTATTTT
TRBJ2-2,-,TRBV4-3,-,CASSLIPIGELFF,TGCGCCAGCAGCCTAATTCCAATCGGGGAGCTGTTTTTT
TRBJ2-3,-,TRBV7-8,few,CASSLSPGDTQYF,TGTGCCAGCAGCTTAAGTCCCGGGGATACGCAGTATTTT
TRBJ2-7,-,TRBV7-2,large,CASSSGGVSYEQYF,TGTGCCAGCAGCTCAGGAGGGGTCTCCTACGAGCAGTACTTC
TRBJ2-7,-,TRBV7-2,-,CASSLELARARSSYEQYF,TGTGCCAGCAGCTTAGAATTAGCCAGGGCAAGGAGCTCCTACGAGCAGTACTTC
TRBJ1-2,-,TRBV4-3,-,CASSQDRRGTYGYTF,TGCGCCAGCAGCCAAGATCGGAGGGGGACCTATGGCTACACCTTC